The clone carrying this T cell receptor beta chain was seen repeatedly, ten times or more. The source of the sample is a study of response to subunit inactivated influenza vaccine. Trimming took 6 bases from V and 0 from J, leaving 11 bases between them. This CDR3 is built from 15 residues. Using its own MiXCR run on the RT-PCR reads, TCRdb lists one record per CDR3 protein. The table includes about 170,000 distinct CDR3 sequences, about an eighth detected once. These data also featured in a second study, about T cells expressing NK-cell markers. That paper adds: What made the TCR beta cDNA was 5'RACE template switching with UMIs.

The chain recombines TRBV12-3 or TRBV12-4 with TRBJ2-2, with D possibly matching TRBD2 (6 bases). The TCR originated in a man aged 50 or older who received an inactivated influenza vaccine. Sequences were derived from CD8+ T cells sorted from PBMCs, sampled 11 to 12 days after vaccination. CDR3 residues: CASSAGLTNTGELFF. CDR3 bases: TGTGCCAGCAGCGCGGGACTCACGAACACCGGGGAGCTGTTTTTT.